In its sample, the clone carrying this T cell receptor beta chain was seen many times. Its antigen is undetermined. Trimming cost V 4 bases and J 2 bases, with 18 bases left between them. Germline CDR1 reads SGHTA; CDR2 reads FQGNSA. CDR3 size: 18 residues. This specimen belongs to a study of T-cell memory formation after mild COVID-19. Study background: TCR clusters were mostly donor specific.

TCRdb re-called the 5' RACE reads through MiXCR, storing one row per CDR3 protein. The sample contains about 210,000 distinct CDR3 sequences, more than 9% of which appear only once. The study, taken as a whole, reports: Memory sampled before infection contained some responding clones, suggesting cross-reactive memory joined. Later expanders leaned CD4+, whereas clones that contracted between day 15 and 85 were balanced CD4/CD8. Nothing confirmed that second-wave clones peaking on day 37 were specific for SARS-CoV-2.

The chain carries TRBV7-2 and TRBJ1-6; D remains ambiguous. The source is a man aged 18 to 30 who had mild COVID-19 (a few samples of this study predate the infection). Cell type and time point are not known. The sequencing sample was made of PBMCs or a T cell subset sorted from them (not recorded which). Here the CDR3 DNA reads TGTGCCAGCAGCTCATATTCGGGAAGCCGTACCTATAATTCACCCCTCCACTTT. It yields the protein CASSSYSGSRTYNSPLHF. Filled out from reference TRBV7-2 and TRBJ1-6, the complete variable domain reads GAGVSQSPSNKVTEKGKDVELRCDPISGHTALYWYRQSLGQGLEFLIYFQGNSAPDKSGLPSDRFSAERTGGSVSTLTIQRTQQEDSAVYLCASSSYSGSRTYNSPLHFGNGTRLTVT.